The entry below describes one T cell receptor beta chain. This clone appeared once. The antigen it recognizes is unknown. It has no much larger one-base neighbor in the sample; base qualities were not kept. Enrolling through a virtual design, the prospective study's participants ranged in age from roughly 18 to 90 years and lived across around 25 United States geographic areas. In the prospective study, participants were assigned to cohorts based on the clinical history participants reported in a screening survey and a study questionnaire. For ImmuneRACE Cohort 3, a participant was defined as recovered based on two consecutive negative NP/OP PCR tests, clearance by a healthcare professional, or resolution of symptoms. Mobile phlebotomists in the prospective study collected whole blood, serum and a nasopharyngeal or oropharyngeal swab from every participant. Prospective study participants could optionally give additional blood draws and questionnaires over an approximately two-month period. Blood samples from the prospective study were shipped frozen or at room temperature prior to DNA extraction.

These data originate in a study of blood T cell repertoires in COVID-19 (dated by TCRdb to about 2020). At the level of the whole study: The collaborator samples originated in the United States, Italy and Spain and spanned the acute and convalescent phases of COVID-19. HLA class I and class II types, where available, came from metadata supplied by the sample provider rather than from assay-based typing. Samples came from the ongoing ImmuneRACE study (first 160 participants) plus 1,254 subjects from 6 global collaborators. The repertoires were made available in a free public database intended to serve as a resource for research on the immune response to SARS-CoV-2. The material from the prospective study consisted of cDNA or gDNA derived from T cells, B-cell-depleted T cells, or PBMCs. The dataset comprised deeply sampled blood TCRbeta repertoires from subjects exposed to, actively infected with, or recovered from COVID-19. The sample metadata nearly always contained a de-identified subject ID, COVID-19 status, age in years and sex.

The immunoSEQ Assay, a bias-controlled multiplex PCR, was used to amplify TCRbeta CDR3 regions from genomic DNA. The study's own analysis went as follows. The number of nucleated cells in each sample was estimated from the amplification of reference gene primers within the assay. Sequence reads were collapsed and filtered to measure the absolute abundance of every unique TCRbeta CDR3 rearrangement. For each sample, productive Simpson clonality was calculated as the square root of Simpson's diversity index over productive rearrangements. TCRdb took this table from immuneACCESS and kept in-frame rearrangements with V and J called. Such tables lack part of the clones; where checked against another copy, unresolved V genes explain under half of the gap, and the rest is unexplained. Clonal size and the V and J genes are those of that table, whereas D and trimming came from the DNA. The sample records 150,000 or so clones, roughly 83% of which are singletons. The top ten hold about 9.2% of the sample.

Counted from cysteine to phenylalanine, this CDR3 has 14 amino acids. The only DNA kept is the CDR3, 42 bases in frame from the first base. V gives up 7 bases and J gives up 8 bases, and the segment between their germline ends measures 18 bases. Looking up the germline V gene (reference sequence) yields CDR1 MNHEY and CDR2 SMNVEV. Overall study outcomes, separate from this receptor: The amount of clinical and demographic metadata varied by source and participant and was provided uncurated.

The V gene is TRBV27 and the J gene is TRBJ2-1; TRBD2 is a possible D gene, resting on 6 matching bases. Source material: PBMCs or T cells enriched from blood (not recorded which). This clonotype was obtained from a man in his fifties who had recovered from COVID-19. The CDR3 sequence is CASNWGGIFDEQFF. The DNA sequence reads TGTGCCAGCAACTGGGGAGGTATTTTCGATGAGCAGTTCTTC.